A single sample is the source of the 26 T cell receptor beta chains below, sequenced in a study of T cells in Graves' hyperthyroidism and ophthalmopathy. There were TCR beta CDR3 regions amplified from RNA transcripts. Researchers ran a first-round RT-PCR on the TCR CDR3 using the HTBI primer set. Each CDR3 protein is one row after TCRdb ran MiXCR on the multiplex PCR reads. The sample carries about 500,000 distinct CDR3 sequences, under 15% recorded once. What was sequenced was blood. These receptors were collected from a young woman with Graves' hyperthyroidism.

The rearrangement joins TRBV19 to TRBJ2-1; 7 positions match TRBD2. CDR3 length equals 15 residues. V trimming: 5 bases; J trimming: 0 bases; junction bases outside the gene matches: 4. CDR1 is LNHDA and CDR2 is SQIVND in the germline V gene (reference sequence). CDR3 sequence: CASSGTISSYNEQFF. The CDR3 nucleotides are TGTGCCAGTAGTGGGACTATAAGCTCCTACAATGAGCAGTTCTTC.

The chain employs TRBV24-1 and TRBJ2-1; 7 bases match TRBD1. The CDR3 has 13 amino acids. Germline CDR1 and CDR2: KGHDR and SFDVKD. The trim removed 3 bases at V and 8 bases at J, leaving 3 bases unmatched. The CDR3 DNA sequence: TGTGCCACCAGTGATACCACAGGGGATGAGCAGTTCTTC. It is translated as CATSDTTGDEQFF.

This clonotype has ten or more counts. J is TRBJ2-5 and V is TRBV19; D is undetermined. Germline lookup yields CDR1 LNHDA and CDR2 SQIVND (reference sequence). CDR3 length: 15 amino acids. V was shortened by 1 base and J by 5 bases, with 14 bases between the two germline ends. The CDR3 loop is CASSIVKGWGETQYF. CDR3 in DNA: TGTGCCAGTAGTATAGTAAAGGGATGGGGTGAGACCCAGTACTTC.

This clonotype was observed at least ten times. This CDR3 is CSVNTGGVGELFF. The CDR3 coding sequence is TGCAGCGTTAACACGGGAGGGGTCGGGGAGCTGTTTTTT. This chain connects TRBV29-1 to TRBJ2-2; 8 nucleotides match TRBD2. CDR1 and CDR2 (germline): SQVTM, ANQGSEA. This CDR3 contains 13 residues. The V and J ends lost 5 bases and 7 bases, in that order; junction bases with no gene match: 6.

This clonotype was recorded many times. This sequence joins TRBV7-9 and TRBJ1-1; D is perhaps TRBD1 (5 bases). CDR1 and CDR2 (germline): SEHNR, FQNEAQ (reference sequence). CDR3 size: 12 residues. V lost 10 bases to trimming and J lost 1 base, with 10 bases between them. CDR3 residues: CANGQTNTEAFF. Written as DNA, the CDR3 is TGTGCCAACGGACAAACGAACACTGAAGCTTTCTTT. The whole variable domain, remainder taken from reference TRBV7-9 and TRBJ1-1, is DTGVSQNPRHKITKRGQNVTFRCDPISEHNRLYWYRQTLGQGPEFLTYFQNEAQLEKSRLLSDRFSAERPKGSFSTLEIQRTEQGDSAMYLCANGQTNTEAFFGQGTRLTVV.

This clonotype was observed many times. V and J are TRBV4-1 and TRBJ1-2; no definite D call. CDR1 MGHRA and CDR2 YSYEKL come from the germline V gene. V lost 0 bases and J lost 1, with 9 bases in between. There are 15 residues in the CDR3. CDR3 DNA sequence: TGCGCCAGCAGCCAAGAAACAGCCGATAACTATGGCTACACCTTC. Translated: CASSQETADNYGYTF.

As concerns this clonotype: A much larger clone lies one base from this, so it may be a read error. Because it lacks the conserved phenylalanine or tryptophan at the end, this CDR3 is likely a read error. The chain recombines TRBV7-2 with TRBJ2-5, with TRBD1 identical over 7 bases. The CDR3 is 13 amino acids. From germline, CDR1 is SGHTA and CDR2 FQGNSA. V shed 5 bases, J shed 1 base, and the junction held 1 base outside the gene matches. The CDR3 DNA follows: TGTGCCAGCAGCGGGGACAGCCAAGAGACCCAGTACCTC. Amino acid sequence: CASSGDSQETQYL.

As for this clonotype: Given a much more abundant clone one base away, this may be a read error. CDR3 loop: CASKTATNTDTHYF. CDR3 nucleotide sequence: TGCGCCAGCAAGACAGCTACTAACACAGATACGCACTATTTT. The chain joins TRBV5-1 to TRBJ2-3; perhaps TRBD1 as D (5 bases). The CDR3 runs 14 residues. Per germline, CDR1 SGHRS and CDR2 YFSETQ.

This clonotype has a count of ten or more. The chain employs TRBV9 and TRBJ1-6, with D maybe TRBD1 (5 bases). The CDR3 length is 14 residues. Deletions cut 0 bases from V and 6 bases from J, with 7 bases between. Germline V gives CDR1 SGDLS, CDR2 YYNGEE. This CDR3 is CASSVETANSPLHF. The CDR3 DNA is TGTGCCAGCAGCGTAGAGACAGCTAATTCACCCCTCCACTTT. The whole variable domain, filled in from reference TRBV9 and TRBJ1-6, reads DSGVTQTPKHLITATGQRVTLRCSPRSGDLSVYWYQQSLDQGLQFLIQYYNGEERAKGNILERFSAQQFPDLHSELNLSSLELGDSALYFCASSVETANSPLHFGNGTRLTVT.

This clonotype appeared a few times. V and J are TRBV10-1 and TRBJ2-3, with 8 bases aligning to TRBD2. J gave up 3 bases and V 0 bases, and 5 bases lay outside the gene matches. The CDR3 is made up of 16 amino acids. In germline, CDR1 is WNHNN, CDR2 SYGVQD (reference sequence). The CDR3 sequence: CASSESLAGRTDTQYF. In nucleotides, the CDR3 is TGCGCCAGCAGTGAGTCGTTAGCGGGGAGGACAGATACGCAGTATTTT.

The V call is TRBV20-1, the J call TRBJ2-2; D may be TRBD1 (6 bases). CDR3 length equals 14 residues. Germline CDR1 DFQATT, CDR2 SNEGSKA (reference sequence). Trimming took off 6 bases at V and 4 bases at J, with 15 bases between the two ends. This CDR3 is CSASRQETTGELFF. CDR3 DNA: TGCAGTGCATCGAGACAGGAGACCACCGGGGAGCTGTTTTTT.

Comment on this clonotype: One end of the junction is discordant with germline, which a read error may explain. The genes are TRBV7-7 and TRBJ2-7; D is uncertain. CDR1 is SSHAT and CDR2 is FNYEAQ in the germline V gene (reference sequence). The length of the CDR3 is 13 residues. DNA of the CDR3: TGTGCTAGCAGCTTAGCCCTCCCGGACGAGCAGTACTTC. Its translation: CASSLALPDEQYF.

The table lists this clonotype with a count of one. The chain uses TRBV4-1 and TRBJ2-3, with D tentatively TRBD1 or TRBD2 (5 bases each). V was clipped by 0 bases and J by 2 bases, with 18 bases between them. Germline loops: CDR1 MGHRA, CDR2 YSYEKL. This CDR3 spans 18 amino acids. The CDR3 region has the DNA TGCGCCAGCAGCCAAGAACGGCTAACGGGGACCCCCACAGATACGCAGTATTTT. This codes for CASSQERLTGTPTDTQYF.

This clonotype was counted ten times or more. The chain couples TRBV6-1 to TRBJ2-7, with D possibly TRBD1 on 6 matching bases. The V gene's germline CDR1 is MNHNS and CDR2 SASEGT. V gave up 6 bases and J gave up 0 bases, with 12 bases separating them. The CDR3 runs to 14 residues. CDR3 DNA: TGTGCCAGCAGGACAGGCCCCAACTCCTACGAGCAGTACGTC. Residues: CASRTGPNSYEQYV.

This clonotype was recorded many times. The chain uses TRBV5-1 and TRBJ2-1, with D possibly TRBD2 on 5 matching bases. Trimming shortened V by 4 bases and J by 6 bases, and 11 bases separated the two germline ends. The CDR3 is 13 residues long. Germline CDR1 is SGHRS and CDR2 is YFSETQ. The CDR3 loop is CASSVVSGNEQFF. The CDR3 DNA reads TGCGCCAGCAGCGTCGTAAGCGGCAATGAGCAGTTCTTC. The full variable domain, with the rest looked up from reference TRBV5-1 and TRBJ2-1, is KAGVTQTPRYLIKTRGQQVTLSCSPISGHRSVSWYQQTPGQGLQFLFEYFSETQRNKGNFPGRFSGRQFSNSRSEMNVSTLELGDSALYLCASSVVSGNEQFFGPGTRLTVL.

The table lists this clonotype with many counts. This chain connects TRBV20-1 to TRBJ1-1; unclear D gene. This CDR3 is built from 12 residues. Germline-derived CDR1 and CDR2 are DFQATT and SNEGSKA (reference sequence). The V and J ends lost 6 bases and 3 bases respectively, with 11 bases between them. The chain's CDR3 is CSANNKDTEAFF. Here the CDR3 DNA reads TGCAGTGCAAATAATAAGGACACTGAAGCTTTCTTT.

Ten or more counts support this clonotype. The chain is built from TRBV7-9 and TRBJ1-6, with 9 positions matching TRBD1. There are 15 residues in the CDR3. V trimming: 5 bases; J trimming: 8 bases; junction bases outside the gene matches: 7. Germline V gene data show CDR1 as SEHNR and CDR2 as FQNEAQ (reference sequence). The CDR3 region is CASSQTGTGYSPLHF. In nucleotides, the CDR3 is TGTGCCAGCAGCCAGACCGGGACAGGGTATTCACCCCTCCACTTT.

The chain has TRBV3-1 and TRBJ2-5, with 10 bases lining up with TRBD2. This CDR3 spans 13 amino acids. Unmatched junction bases numbered 1, after V lost 4 bases and J lost 5 bases. Germline-derived CDR1 and CDR2 are LGHDT and YNNKEL (reference sequence). The CDR3 loop is CASSPTSGETQYF. CDR3 nucleotides: TGTGCCAGCAGCCCGACTAGCGGGGAGACCCAGTACTTC.

This chain uses TRBV27 with TRBJ1-3; the D is unclear. CDR3 length equals 16 residues. Germline loops: CDR1 MNHEY, CDR2 SMNVEV (reference sequence). Trimming removed 5 bases from V and 0 bases from J, with 14 bases in between. The CDR3 region is CASSPLGPRSGNTIYF. In DNA, the CDR3 is TGTGCCAGCAGTCCCCTAGGGCCGCGCTCTGGAAACACCATATATTTT.

Points on this clonotype: One end of the junction is discordant with germline, which a read error may explain. J is TRBJ1-1 and V is TRBV9, with D maybe TRBD1 (5 bases). The CDR3 has 14 residues. Germline CDR1 SGDLS, CDR2 YYNGEE. CDR3 region: CASSPEGQDTEASF. In nucleotides, the CDR3 is TGTGCCAGCAGCCCCGAGGGGCAGGACACTGAAGCTTCCTTT.

This clonotype was detected ten times or more. The chain carries TRBV7-9 and TRBJ2-2, with 8 bases fitting TRBD1. Germline-derived CDR1 and CDR2 are SEHNR and FQNEAQ (reference sequence). J lost 1 base, V lost 4 bases, and 2 bases had no gene match. This CDR3 contains 15 residues. In DNA, the CDR3 is TGTGCCAGCAGCTCCGGGACAGGGAACACCGGGGAGCTGTTTTTT. Its translation: CASSSGTGNTGELFF. The variable domain in full, with the rest retrieved from reference TRBV7-9 and TRBJ2-2, is DTGVSQNPRHKITKRGQNVTFRCDPISEHNRLYWYRQTLGQGPEFLTYFQNEAQLEKSRLLSDRFSAERPKGSFSTLEIQRTEQGDSAMYLCASSSGTGNTGELFFGEGSRLTVL.

This clonotype has just a few counts. This chain links TRBV30 with TRBJ1-2; 8 nucleotides match TRBD1. The ends lost 3 bases at V and 11 bases at J; junction bases unmatched: 14. The germline V gene has CDR1 GTSNPN and CDR2 SVGIG (reference sequence). The CDR3 runs to 14 residues. Here the CDR3 reads CAWRTGPVQGAYTF. The CDR3 bases are TGTGCCTGGAGGACCGGTCCCGTTCAGGGGGCTTACACCTTC.

This clonotype was seen a handful of times. The chain combines TRBV19 with TRBJ2-1; no definite D call. This CDR3 has 12 amino acids. Germline V gene data show CDR1 as LNHDA and CDR2 as SQIVND (reference sequence). Trimming removed 1 base from V and 9 bases from J, with 7 bases in between. The CDR3 reads CASSIGAVEQFF. CDR3 DNA: TGTGCCAGTAGTATAGGGGCGGTTGAGCAGTTCTTC.

The chain is built from TRBV24-1 and TRBJ1-2, with 8 bases fitting TRBD1. V shed 4 bases, J shed 6 bases, and the junction held 15 bases outside the gene matches. The germline V gene encodes CDR1 KGHDR and CDR2 SFDVKD. There are 17 residues in the CDR3. This CDR3 reads CATSDSNSLGQGNGYTF. Written as DNA, the CDR3 is TGTGCCACCAGTGACTCCAATTCCCTTGGACAGGGTAATGGCTACACCTTC.

The sample holds many counts of this clonotype. V is TRBV7-3 and J is TRBJ2-2, with D maybe TRBD2 (6 bases). The CDR3 covers 14 residues. Trimming removed 4 bases at V and 6 bases at J, with 12 bases between. Germline values: CDR1 SGHTA, CDR2 FQGTGA. In DNA, the CDR3 is TGTGCCAGCAGCTCGACTAGTATCTCCGGGGAGCTGTTTTTT. As protein: CASSSTSISGELFF.

The chain employs TRBV12-3 or TRBV12-4 and TRBJ1-2, with D tentatively TRBD1 (5 bases). With 0 bases removed from V and 7 bases from J, the gap between germline ends came to 12 bases. The CDR3 consists of 14 residues. The CDR3 is CASSLAVRGGGYTF. CDR3 bases: TGTGCCAGCAGTTTAGCGGTAAGGGGTGGTGGCTACACCTTC.